Many counts were recorded for the clone carrying this TCR beta chain. What it recognizes is unknown. V gave up 6 bases and J gave up 6 bases; unmatched junction bases: 14. CDR3 size: 15 residues. Per germline, CDR1 SQVTM and CDR2 ANQGSEA. The sample is drawn from a study of T-cell memory formation after mild COVID-19. The overall study: There were largely donor-specific TCR clusters.

Researchers used 5'RACE with constant-segment primers to make TCR alpha and TCR beta cDNA libraries that carry sample barcodes and UMIs. In TCRdb, the 5' RACE reads were re-called with MiXCR into one record per CDR3 protein. The sample carries 200,000 to 300,000 distinct CDR3 sequences, over 8.5% recorded once. The study, taken as a whole, reports: Contracting clones from day 15 to 85 had balanced CD4/CD8; later expanders favoured CD4+.

Material: PBMCs or a T cell subset sorted from them (not recorded which). The V gene is TRBV29-1, the J gene TRBJ2-1; 7 nucleotides match TRBD2. This TCR came from a man between 18 and 35 years old who had mild COVID-19 (a few samples of this study predate the infection). Cell type and time point are not known. The CDR3 protein is CSVLRLAVLRNEQFF. The CDR3 nucleotides read TGCAGCGTCCTGAGACTAGCAGTACTACGCAATGAGCAGTTCTTC.